These T cell receptor beta chains were read from a single sample in a study of molecular identifiers for immune sequencing clone quantification. One entry per CDR3 protein results from TCRdb running MiXCR on the PCR reads. Of 37,000 or so distinct CDR3 sequences in the sample, 20% to 25% were seen once. The source material was naive CD8+ T cells from blood, with Jurkat cell RNA spiked in. Every receptor here comes from a human donor in good health. Some libraries in this study had Jurkat cell RNA spiked in. The CDR3 runs from the conserved cysteine through the conserved F or W. Fields, in order: J gene, clone size, V gene, D gene, CDR3 DNA, CDR3 protein. The D gene is left open where the match is weak. Where a row states a size, it is once, few, many or the class of an expanded clone; other rows omit it.

>TRBJ2-1|medium-sized|TRBV29-1|TRBD2
TGCAGCGTTGTTATGTCTAGCGGGGCGCCTGTCCATGAGCAGTTCTTC
CSVVMSSGAPVHEQFF
>TRBJ2-1|NA|TRBV7-9|TRBD2
TGTGCCAGCAGTCCCCTAGCGGGGGGGCCAGATGAGCAGTTCTTC
CASSPLAGGPDEQFF
>TRBJ1-2|many|TRBV27|NA
TGTGCCAGCAGTCCTGAGGCCCCGACAGACCCCCGATATGGCTACACCTTC
CASSPEAPTDPRYGYTF
>TRBJ2-1|many|TRBV7-2|NA
TGTGCCAGCCAATTATACAATGAGCAGTTCTTC
CASQLYNEQFF
>TRBJ1-1|NA|TRBV7-9|TRBD1
TGTGCCAGCAGCAGCCGACAGGGGGGAGTGAACACTGAAGCTTTCTTT
CASSSRQGGVNTEAFF
>TRBJ2-1|many|TRBV15|TRBD2
TGTGCCACCAGCAGACCGCCCTCCCTGGTGGTAGCGGGGTACAATGAGCAGTTCTTC
CATSRPPSLVVAGYNEQFF
>TRBJ2-5|few|TRBV13|NA
TGTGCCAGCAGCTCATCTAGGTTGGCGGTACAAGAGACCCAGTACTTC
CASSSSRLAVQETQYF
>TRBJ2-7|NA|TRBV5-3|NA
TGTGCCAGCAGCTGGGCGGCCCGGAACTACGAGCAGTACTTC
CASSWAARNYEQYF
>TRBJ2-5|NA|TRBV28|NA
TGTGCCAGCAGTGGACGCACGCTGAGGACCCAGTACTTC
CASSGRTLRTQYF
>TRBJ1-5|NA|TRBV2|NA
TGTGCCAGCAGTGAAGCAAACCCAGGGTTTCAGCCCCAGCATTTT
CASSEANPGFQPQHF
>TRBJ2-7|NA|TRBV3-1|NA
TGTGCCAGCAGCCCTTTGACGGGGTCCTACGAGCAGTACTTC
CASSPLTGSYEQYF
>TRBJ2-7|medium-sized|TRBV7-2|NA
TGTGCCAGCAGCTTAGTCCCTGGTCTCGTGGAGCAGTACTTC
CASSLVPGLVEQYF
>TRBJ1-6|many|TRBV10-2|NA
TGCGCCAGCAAGGGAAATTCACCCCTCCACTTT
CASKGNSPLHF
>TRBJ2-7|NA|TRBV4-3|NA
TGCGCCAGCAGCCAAGCCCAGGGGATGGCCTCCTACGAGCAGTACTTC
CASSQAQGMASYEQYF
>TRBJ1-1|NA|TRBV19|TRBD1
TGTGCCAGCCAGGGACAGGGGGCGAGGTATTCTGAAGCTTTCTTT
CASQGQGARYSEAFF
>TRBJ1-5|many|TRBV27|NA
TGTGCCAGCAGCGCCGGCCAGGGCCATCAGCCCCAGCATTTT
CASSAGQGHQPQHF
>TRBJ2-3|many|TRBV7-9|TRBD1
TGTGCCAGCAGCCCGGCCGCTTCTCTCGAACGACAGGGGAGCACAGATACGCAGTATTTT
CASSPAASLERQGSTDTQYF
>TRBJ2-1|few|TRBV7-6|NA
TGTGCCAGCAGCTTAGTTGGGTTCTACAATGAGCAGTTCTTC
CASSLVGFYNEQFF
>TRBJ2-5|many|TRBV20-1|NA
TGCAGTGCACTGGACGAGACCCAGTACTTC
CSALDETQYF
>TRBJ2-1|many|TRBV7-9|NA
TGTGCCAGCAGACAGTCGGAAGGAGGGCCCCTAGACAATGAGCAGTTCTTC
CASRQSEGGPLDNEQFF
>TRBJ2-5|many|TRBV5-4|NA
TGTGCCAGCAGCTTGAAGAGGGAGCTAGAGACCCAGTACTTC
CASSLKRELETQYF
>TRBJ1-1|NA|TRBV27|TRBD1
TGTGCCAGCAGGGACAATCCCCGACAGGGGAACACTGAAGCTTTCTTT
CASRDNPRQGNTEAFF
>TRBJ1-5|many|TRBV19|NA
TGTGCCAGTAGTCCCGGGACCCGGGCCAGCAATCAGCCCCAGCATTTT
CASSPGTRASNQPQHF
>TRBJ2-3|many|TRBV4-3|TRBD2
TGCGCCAGCAGCCAAGGAACGGGGGGGGCCCCAGATACGCAGTATTTT
CASSQGTGGAPDTQYF
>TRBJ2-5|many|TRBV12-3/TRBV12-4|TRBD2
TGTGCCAGCAGTTTAGACCGTGGGCGGGGGGCTGGAGAGACCCAGTACTTC
CASSLDRGRGAGETQYF
>TRBJ2-1|NA|TRBV30|NA
TGTGCCTGGAGTGTACGGGGACTGATCAATGAGCAGTTCTTC
CAWSVRGLINEQFF
>TRBJ2-3|many|TRBV3-1|TRBD2
TGTGCCAGCAGCACCAGGACTAGCGGCACAGATACGCAGTATTTT
CASSTRTSGTDTQYF
>TRBJ2-7|many|TRBV20-1|TRBD2
TGCAGTGCTGTGACTAGCGGGAAGCCGGGAGAGCAGTACTTC
CSAVTSGKPGEQYF
>TRBJ2-3|many|TRBV7-6|NA
TGTGCCAGCAGCAGCGGAGGACTGTCCTCGCAGTATTTT
CASSSGGLSSQYF
>TRBJ2-3|many|TRBV27|TRBD1
TGTGCCAGCAGCACCGACAGGGTCGGCAGCACAGATACGCAGTATTTT
CASSTDRVGSTDTQYF
>TRBJ1-1|many|TRBV19|NA
TGTGCCAGTAGCCTCGAGGGTGGGGGCACTGAAGCTTTCTTT
CASSLEGGGTEAFF
>TRBJ2-5|many|TRBV3-1|TRBD1
TGTGCCAGCAGCCAAAGACAGGGAATGGAGACCCAGTACTTC
CASSQRQGMETQYF
>TRBJ2-3|many|TRBV5-4|NA
TGTGCCTGCCAGGGGCAGGGACGAAGTCCGGAAGATTACACAGATACGCAGTATTTT
CACQGQGRSPEDYTDTQYF
>TRBJ2-3|medium-sized|TRBV4-3|TRBD2
TGCGCCAGCAGCCATCTAGCGGGAGGTGCAGATACGCAGTATTTT
CASSHLAGGADTQYF
>TRBJ1-1|many|TRBV5-1|TRBD1
TGCGCCAGCAGCCAAAACGACCGGGACAGGTATAACACTGAAGCTTTCTTT
CASSQNDRDRYNTEAFF
>TRBJ2-3|many|TRBV7-8|TRBD2
TGTGCCAGCAGCTTAAGCGGGGGGGCGAATACGCAGTATTTT
CASSLSGGANTQYF
>TRBJ2-7|many|TRBV20-1|NA
TGCAGTGCGCCTCGTCAGGGAGCCTACGAGCAGTACTTC
CSAPRQGAYEQYF
>TRBJ2-7|many|TRBV27|TRBD2
TGTGCCAGCAAGGCCCCAACTAGCGACTACGAGCAGTACTTC
CASKAPTSDYEQYF